This section outlines one TCR beta chain sequence together with its context. MiXCR, run by TCRdb on the RT-PCR reads, gives a single entry per CDR3 protein. The sample lists roughly 570,000 distinct CDR3 sequences, 10% to 15% occurring once. With 0 bases removed from V and 6 bases from J, the gap between germline ends came to 15 bases. Germline values: CDR1 SGHRS, CDR2 YFSETQ. There are 15 residues in the CDR3. The record originates from a study of response to subunit inactivated influenza vaccine. The receptor's source is a man aged 50-60 years who received an inactivated influenza vaccine. The rearrangement links TRBV5-1 to TRBJ1-1, with TRBD1 as a possible D gene (5 bases). The specimen comprised PBMCs from blood, sampled 40 to 50 days after vaccination. The CDR3 loop reads CASSLGGGRRAEAFF. CDR3 DNA sequence: TGCGCCAGCAGCTTGGGCGGGGGTCGGCGGGCTGAAGCTTTCTTT.